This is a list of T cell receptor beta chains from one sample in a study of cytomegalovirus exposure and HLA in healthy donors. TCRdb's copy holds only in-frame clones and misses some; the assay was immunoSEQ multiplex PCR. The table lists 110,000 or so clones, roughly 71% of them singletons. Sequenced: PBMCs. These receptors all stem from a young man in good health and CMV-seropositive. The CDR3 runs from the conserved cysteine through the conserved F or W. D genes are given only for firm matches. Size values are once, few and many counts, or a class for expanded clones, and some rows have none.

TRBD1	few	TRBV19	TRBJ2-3	CASRDRGGTDTQYF	TGTGCCAGTAGGGACAGGGGTGGCACAGATACGCAGTATTTT
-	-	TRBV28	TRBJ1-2	CASSFRLGYTF	TGTGCCAGCAGTTTTCGGTTAGGCTACACCTTC
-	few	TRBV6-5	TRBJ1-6	CASWTVSYNSPLHF	TGTGCCAGCTGGACAGTTTCCTATAATTCACCCCTCCACTTT
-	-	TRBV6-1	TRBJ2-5	CASTLFQETQYF	TGTGCCAGCACACTATTCCAAGAGACCCAGTACTTC
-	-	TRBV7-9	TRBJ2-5	CASSFREQPPLTETQYF	TGTGCCAGCAGCTTTCGGGAGCAGCCACCTTTGACGGAGACCCAGTACTTC
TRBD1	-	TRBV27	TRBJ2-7	CASSLGTASYEQYF	TGTGCCAGCAGCCTTGGGACAGCTAGCTACGAGCAGTACTTC
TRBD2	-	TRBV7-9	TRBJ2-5	CASSSHPSGGAGETQYF	TGTGCCAGCAGCTCCCACCCTAGCGGGGGGGCCGGGGAGACCCAGTACTTC
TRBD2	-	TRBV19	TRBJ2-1	CASRRGAGDEQFF	TGTGCCAGTAGGAGGGGAGCGGGGGATGAGCAGTTCTTC
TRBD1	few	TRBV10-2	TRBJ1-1	CASSAPTGHYSEAFF	TGCGCCAGCAGTGCCCCGACAGGGCACTATTCTGAAGCTTTCTTT
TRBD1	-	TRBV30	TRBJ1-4	CAWSKTGANEKLFF	TGTGCCTGGAGTAAGACAGGGGCTAATGAAAAACTGTTTTTT
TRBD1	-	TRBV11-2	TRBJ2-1	CASSSRDRAINEQFF	TGTGCCAGCAGCTCGCGGGACAGGGCTATCAATGAGCAGTTCTTC
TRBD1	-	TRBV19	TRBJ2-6	CASSINPPRGYFSGANVLTF	TGTGCCAGTAGTATAAATCCCCCCAGGGGGTATTTCTCTGGGGCCAACGTCCTGACTTTC
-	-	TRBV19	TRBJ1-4	CASRGTDKGEKLFF	TGTGCCAGCCGCGGTACGGACAAGGGCGAAAAACTGTTTTTT
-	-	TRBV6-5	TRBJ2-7	CASSYSRGTYEQYF	TGTGCCAGCAGTTACTCCCGGGGAACCTACGAGCAGTACTTC
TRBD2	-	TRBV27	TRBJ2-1	CASSIAGVYNEQFF	TGTGCCAGCAGTATAGCGGGGGTGTACAATGAGCAGTTCTTC
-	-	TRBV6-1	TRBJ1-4	CASSEQTNEKLFF	TGTGCCAGCAGTGAACAGACTAATGAAAAACTGTTTTTT
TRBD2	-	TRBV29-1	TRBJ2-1	CSVSSGHNEQFF	TGCAGCGTGAGTAGCGGGCACAATGAGCAGTTCTTC
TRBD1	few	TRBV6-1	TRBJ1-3	CASSEVTIGQGGNTIYF	TGTGCCAGCAGTGAAGTGACGATTGGACAGGGGGGAAACACCATATATTTT
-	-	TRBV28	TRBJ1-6	CASSLGRSYNSPLHF	TGTGCCAGCAGTCTCGGTCGCTCCTATAATTCACCCCTCCACTTT
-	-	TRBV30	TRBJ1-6	CAWSQGKYNSPLHF	TGTGCCTGGAGTCAGGGAAAATATAATTCACCCCTCCACTTT
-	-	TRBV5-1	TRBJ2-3	CASSPGERNTQYF	TGCGCCAGCAGCCCCGGGGAGAGAAATACGCAGTATTTT
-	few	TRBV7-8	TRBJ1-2	CASSFRGYDLRGYTF	TGTGCCAGCAGCTTCAGAGGGTACGACCTCCGTGGCTACACCTTC
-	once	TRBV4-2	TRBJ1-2	CASSQEQTTLYGYTF	TGTGCCAGCAGCCAAGAACAGACAACTCTCTATGGCTACACCTTC
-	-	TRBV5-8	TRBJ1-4	CASSRRLDSYNEKLFF	TGTGCCAGCAGCCGAAGATTGGACAGTTATAATGAAAAACTGTTTTTT
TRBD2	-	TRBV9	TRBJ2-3	CASSAGGSTDTQYF	TGTGCCAGCAGCGCCGGGGGGTCCACAGATACGCAGTATTTT
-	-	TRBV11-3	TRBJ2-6	CASSFSSTGANVLTF	TGTGCCAGCAGCTTCTCGAGCACTGGGGCCAACGTCCTGACTTTC
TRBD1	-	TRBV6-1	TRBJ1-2	CASSALGQGVINYGYTF	TGTGCCAGCAGTGCGTTGGGACAGGGGGTGATAAACTATGGCTACACCTTC
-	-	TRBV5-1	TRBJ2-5	CASSSGGTRGEETQYF	TGCGCCAGCAGCTCGGGGGGGACCAGGGGGGAAGAGACCCAGTACTTC
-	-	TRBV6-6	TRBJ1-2	CASSYSTQGGGYTF	TGTGCCAGCAGTTACTCCACGCAGGGTGGTGGCTACACCTTC
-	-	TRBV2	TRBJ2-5	CASILRNQETQYF	TGTGCCAGCATCCTGCGGAACCAAGAGACCCAGTACTTC
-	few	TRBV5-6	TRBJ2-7	CASSLLELGASEQYF	TGTGCCAGCAGCTTATTAGAATTGGGGGCGAGCGAGCAGTACTTC
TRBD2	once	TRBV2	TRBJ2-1	CASREAGAGGVYNEQFF	TGTGCCAGCAGGGAGGCCGGTGCGGGGGGAGTTTACAATGAGCAGTTCTTC
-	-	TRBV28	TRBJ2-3	CASSLAPDTQYF	TGTGCCAGCAGTTTGGCACCAGATACGCAGTATTTT
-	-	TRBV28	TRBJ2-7	CASSAGRGSEQYF	TGTGCCAGCAGTGCGGGACGGGGAAGCGAGCAGTACTTC
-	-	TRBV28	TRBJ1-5	CASRRQGFRDSNQPQHF	TGTGCCAGCAGAAGGCAGGGGTTCAGGGATAGCAATCAGCCCCAGCATTTT
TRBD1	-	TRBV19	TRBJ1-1	CASSGDRVRGVKLNTEAFF	TGTGCCAGTAGCGGGGACAGGGTTCGGGGGGTCAAACTGAACACTGAAGCTTTCTTT
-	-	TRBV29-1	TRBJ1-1	CSVEAPRGDTEAFF	TGCAGCGTTGAAGCCCCCAGGGGTGACACTGAAGCTTTCTTT
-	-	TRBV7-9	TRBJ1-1	CASSLKGSQEGRAFF	TGTGCCAGCAGCTTAAAAGGGTCACAGGAGGGTCGGGCTTTCTTT
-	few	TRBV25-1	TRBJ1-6	CASSEFPRTGTPLHF	TGTGCCAGCAGTGAATTTCCCCGGACGGGGACACCCCTCCACTTT
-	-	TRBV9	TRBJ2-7	CASSVVGSSYEQYF	TGTGCCAGCAGCGTAGTTGGCAGCTCCTACGAGCAGTACTTC
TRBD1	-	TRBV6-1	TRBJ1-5	CASSDMGQFSNQPQHF	TGTGCCAGCAGTGATATGGGACAGTTCAGCAATCAGCCCCAGCATTTT
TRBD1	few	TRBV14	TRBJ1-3	CASSQDGDSRGNTIYF	TGTGCCAGCAGCCAAGATGGGGACAGCCGGGGAAACACCATATATTTT
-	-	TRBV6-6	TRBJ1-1	CASSGTQGRSEAFF	TGTGCCAGCAGTGGGACTCAAGGGAGGAGCGAAGCTTTCTTT
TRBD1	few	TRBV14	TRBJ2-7	CASSLSDITGGFYEQYF	TGTGCCAGCAGCCTTTCAGATATAACAGGGGGCTTCTACGAGCAGTACTTC
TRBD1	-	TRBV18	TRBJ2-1	CASSPTGQGFYNEQFF	TGTGCCAGCTCACCTACGGGACAGGGTTTCTACAATGAGCAGTTCTTC
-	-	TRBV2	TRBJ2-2	CASRHGQRNTGELFF	TGTGCCAGCAGACACGGACAGAGGAACACCGGGGAGCTGTTTTTT